This T cell receptor beta chain emerged from a study of tissue T cells after allogeneic stem cell transplantation (dated by TCRdb to the early 2020s). About the full investigation: If a tissue had multiple samples, a pathologist reviewed H&E sections so that samples with histologically apparent lymphocytes got priority for sequencing. Using research autopsies of patients with and without GVHD, plus mouse models of GVHD, the study profiled TCR beta repertoires across many tissues. The human arm was a prospective observational study without blinding or randomization. Study-wide conclusions, independent of this receptor: Only a few T cell clones appeared in more than one patient, yet motif-based clustering showed tissue-specific repertoire signatures that were shared between patients. Within patients, how anatomically similar tissues were was a major factor shaping TCR repertoire composition, regardless of disease or transplant status. Which tissue TCRs were alloreactive or antigen-specific was not determined in the study, and some clones might have been persisting host cells. No blood samples were available for the non-GVHD comparator patients. Sampling depth was acknowledged as a limitation, and the patient cohort was both small and clinically heterogeneous. In both patients and mice, T cells from blood and spleen covered only a limited part of the TCR repertoire found in tissues.

Libraries were made using the immunoSEQ multiplex PCR assay. Adaptive Biotechnologies performed the TCRbeta CDR3 sequencing at survey depth and reported CDR3 sequences, V/J genes, productive frequency and template counts. TCR beta CDR3 regions were amplified from genomic DNA instead of RNA. The study's own analysis went as follows. Jensen-Shannon divergence was used to quantify pairwise repertoire overlap between tissues, with a value of 1 meaning complete divergence and a value of 0 meaning identical repertoires. Tissues were clustered by single-linkage agglomerative hierarchical clustering of pairwise JSD values and displayed as dendrograms. GLIPH2 was run on all patient samples with simulation_depth 1000, kmer_min_depth 3, cdr3_length_cutoff 8, keeping groups with more than two unique CDR3s. A standardized tissue-overlap score extrapolated Jaccard GLIPH-group overlap across patients to a standard repertoire size of 1000 clones. Associations of diversity with clinical or experimental variables used linear mixed-effect models with tissue fixed effects and individual random effects. TCRdb re-hosts the immuneACCESS table, in-frame sequences only. Its copies lack some clones; in the studies checked, an unresolved V gene accounts for under half of them, and the cause for the rest is not known. The V and J calls and clone size are taken from that table; D and trimming were inferred from the DNA. The sample has approximately 9,700 clones on record, roughly 64% of them singletons. The biggest ten clones account for about a tenth of the sample.

The CDR3 numbers 13 residues from cysteine through phenylalanine. Only the CDR3 DNA is retained, 39 bases long and in frame from the first base. CDR1 PRHDT and CDR2 FYEKMQ were looked up in the germline V gene (reference sequence). The junction shows trimming of 6 bases on V and 0 bases on J, plus 8 bases between the germline ends. Concerning this clone itself: The specificity of this receptor is unknown. No qualities accompany the bases; no much larger clone lies one base away.

The time point label, as the study defines it: human tissue collected at research (rapid) autopsy. Three non-HCT comparator patients with other cancers, who had at least five GI tract samples and no known GI disease at death, were retrospectively selected. After a median post-mortem interval of approximately 9.7 hours, autopsy tissues were collected, including GI sites from esophagus to rectum, liver, skin, and lymphoid organs such as spleen. Each autopsy specimen was bisected, with one portion flash-frozen in liquid nitrogen and the remainder formalin-fixed, and the outer muscle layers of GI specimens were removed. Genomic DNA was extracted from frozen tissues using the Mag-Bind Blood & Tissue DNA HDQ 96 Kit on a Chemagic 360 or the DNeasy Blood & Tissue Kit. Because of concern about red blood cell contamination, extracted DNA underwent additional purification with the Genomic DNA Clean & Concentrator-25 kit.

This sequence uses TRBV13 and TRBJ1-1, with the D gene not confidently named. The specimen was tissue from the ileum, collected at autopsy. This TCR was recovered from a woman aged 18-55 years with breast cancer. The CDR3 amino acid sequence is: CASRPAMNTEAFF. The DNA sequence reads TGTGCCAGCAGGCCAGCTATGAACACTGAAGCTTTCTTT.